This T cell receptor (beta chain) comes out of a study of blood T cell repertoires in COVID-19 (dated by TCRdb to 2018 to 2020). The study in broad terms: The collaborator samples originated in the United States, Italy and Spain and spanned the acute and convalescent phases of COVID-19. The prospective study material was composed of cDNA or gDNA derived from T cells, B-cell-depleted T cells, or PBMCs. Subjects who had been exposed to COVID-19, were actively infected with it, or had recovered from it provided the deeply sampled blood TCRbeta repertoires that made up the dataset. The repertoires were released in a freely available public database meant as a resource for research on the immune response to SARS-CoV-2. Samples were obtained from the ongoing ImmuneRACE study (first 160 participants) and from over 1,000 subjects provided by 6 global collaborators. Sample metadata almost always included a de-identified subject ID, COVID-19 status, age in years and sex. HLA class I and class II types, where available, came from metadata supplied by the sample provider rather than from assay-based typing.

Overall results and qualifications from the work: The quantity of clinical and demographic metadata differed by source and by participant and was supplied without curation.

TCRbeta CDR3 regions were amplified from genomic DNA by means of the immunoSEQ Assay, a bias-controlled multiplex PCR. Regarding the original processing steps: The number of nucleated cells in each sample was estimated from the amplification of reference gene primers within the assay. To quantify the absolute abundance of each unique TCRbeta CDR3 rearrangement, sequence reads were collapsed and filtered. For each sample, productive Simpson clonality was calculated as the square root of Simpson's diversity index across productive rearrangements. The clones in this table, taken by TCRdb from immuneACCESS, are in-frame only. Not every clone is retained; where verified, under half of the shortfall comes from an unresolved V gene, and the cause of the rest is unknown. The DNA was the basis for D and trimming; V, J and clone size are from that table. Here the sample has just under 85,000 clones; approximately 86% occur a single time. Clones ranked in the top ten supply around 29% of the sample.

Germline trimming amounts to 1 base on V and 2 bases on J, with 12 as the count of junction bases outside the gene matches. The CDR3 numbers 18 residues from cysteine through phenylalanine. Of all the DNA, just the CDR3 is kept, 54 bases in frame from base 1. The germline V gene (reference sequence) sets CDR1 to LNHDA and CDR2 to SQIVND. For this clone: Its antigen is still unknown. Base qualities are not provided; no much larger clone lies one nucleotide away.

Each collaborating institution followed its own protocols to collect whole blood in K2EDTA tubes. For TCRbeta analysis, collaborator samples were shipped as frozen whole blood, as isolated PBMCs, or as DNA extracted from either sample type. The sequenced sample consisted of peripheral blood. The sequence was collected from a woman older than 75 with acute or convalescent COVID-19. The rearrangement joined TRBV19 to TRBJ2-3; 7 bases in the middle match TRBD2. The bases read TGTGCCAGTAGTATAGGGGGGGGGAGTCCCTCCTCCACAGATACGCAGTATTTT. Translated, this is CASSIGGGSPSSTDTQYF.